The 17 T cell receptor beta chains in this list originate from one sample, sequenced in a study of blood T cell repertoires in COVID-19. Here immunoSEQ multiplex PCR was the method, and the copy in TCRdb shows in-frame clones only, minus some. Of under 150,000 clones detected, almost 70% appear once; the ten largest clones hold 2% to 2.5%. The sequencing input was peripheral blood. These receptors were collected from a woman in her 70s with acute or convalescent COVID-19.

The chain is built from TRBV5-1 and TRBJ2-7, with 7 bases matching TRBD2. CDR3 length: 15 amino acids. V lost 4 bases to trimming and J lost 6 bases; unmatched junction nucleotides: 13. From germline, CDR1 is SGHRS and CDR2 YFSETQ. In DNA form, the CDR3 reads TGCGCCAGCAGCCTCTGGGGGGGAAAGAAGGGCGAGCAGTACTTC. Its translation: CASSLWGGKKGEQYF.

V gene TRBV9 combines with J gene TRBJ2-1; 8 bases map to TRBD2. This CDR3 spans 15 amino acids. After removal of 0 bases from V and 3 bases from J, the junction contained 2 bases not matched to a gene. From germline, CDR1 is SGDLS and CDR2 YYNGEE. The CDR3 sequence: CASSVASGLYNEQFF. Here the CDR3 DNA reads TGTGCCAGCAGCGTAGCTAGCGGGCTCTACAATGAGCAGTTCTTC.

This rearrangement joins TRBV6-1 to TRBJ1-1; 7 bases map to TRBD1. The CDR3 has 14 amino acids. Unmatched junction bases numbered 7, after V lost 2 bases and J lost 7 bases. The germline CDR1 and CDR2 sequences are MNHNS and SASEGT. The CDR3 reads CASSELRGLGEAFF. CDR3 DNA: TGTGCCAGCAGTGAACTGAGGGGGCTGGGTGAAGCTTTCTTT.

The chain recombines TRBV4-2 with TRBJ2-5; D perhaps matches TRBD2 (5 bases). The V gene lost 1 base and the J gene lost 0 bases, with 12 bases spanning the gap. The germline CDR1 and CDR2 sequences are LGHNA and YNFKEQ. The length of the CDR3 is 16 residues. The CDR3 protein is CASSQVGAANQETQYF. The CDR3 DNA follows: TGTGCCAGCAGCCAAGTTGGAGCGGCGAACCAAGAGACCCAGTACTTC.

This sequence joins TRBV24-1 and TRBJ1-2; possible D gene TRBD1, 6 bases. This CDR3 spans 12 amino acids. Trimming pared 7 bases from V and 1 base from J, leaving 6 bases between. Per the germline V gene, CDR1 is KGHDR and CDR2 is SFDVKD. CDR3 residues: CATRDSNYGYTF. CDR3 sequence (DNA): TGTGCCACCAGGGACAGTAACTATGGCTACACCTTC.

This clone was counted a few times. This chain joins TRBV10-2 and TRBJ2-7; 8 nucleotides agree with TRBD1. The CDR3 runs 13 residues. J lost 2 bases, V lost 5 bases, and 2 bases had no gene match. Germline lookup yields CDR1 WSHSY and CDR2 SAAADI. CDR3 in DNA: TGCGCCAGCAGTTTGACAGGGGCCTACGAGCAGTACTTC. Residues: CASSLTGAYEQYF.

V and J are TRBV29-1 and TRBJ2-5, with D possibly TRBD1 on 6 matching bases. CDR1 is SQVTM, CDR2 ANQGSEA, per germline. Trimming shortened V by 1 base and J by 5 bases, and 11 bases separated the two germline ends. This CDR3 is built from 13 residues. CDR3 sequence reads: CSVEGSGAETQYF. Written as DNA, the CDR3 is TGCAGCGTTGAAGGGTCAGGGGCTGAGACCCAGTACTTC.

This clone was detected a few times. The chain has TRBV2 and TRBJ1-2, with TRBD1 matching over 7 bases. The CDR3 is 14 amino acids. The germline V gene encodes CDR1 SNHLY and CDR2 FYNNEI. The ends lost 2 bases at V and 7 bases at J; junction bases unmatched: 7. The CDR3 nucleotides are TGTGCCAGCAGTGAATACTGGACAGGAACTGGCTACACCTTC. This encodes CASSEYWTGTGYTF.

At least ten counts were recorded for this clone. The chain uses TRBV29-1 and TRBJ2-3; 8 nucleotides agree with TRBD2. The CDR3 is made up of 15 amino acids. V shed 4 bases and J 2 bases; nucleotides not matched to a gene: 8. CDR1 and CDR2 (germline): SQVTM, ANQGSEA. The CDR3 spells CSVGGTRVSTDTQYF. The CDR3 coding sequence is TGCAGCGTTGGAGGGACTAGAGTGTCCACAGATACGCAGTATTTT.

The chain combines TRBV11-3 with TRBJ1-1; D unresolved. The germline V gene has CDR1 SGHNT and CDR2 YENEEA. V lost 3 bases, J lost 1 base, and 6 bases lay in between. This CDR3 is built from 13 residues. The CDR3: CASSFGRNTEAFF. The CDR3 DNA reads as TGTGCCAGCAGCTTCGGGAGGAACACTGAAGCTTTCTTT.

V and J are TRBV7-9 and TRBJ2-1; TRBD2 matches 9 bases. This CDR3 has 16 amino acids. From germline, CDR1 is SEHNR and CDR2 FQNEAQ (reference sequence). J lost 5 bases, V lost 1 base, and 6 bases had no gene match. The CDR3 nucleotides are TGTGCCAGCAGCTTAGGCCGGACTAGCGCTAACAATGAGCAGTTCTTC. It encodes CASSLGRTSANNEQFF. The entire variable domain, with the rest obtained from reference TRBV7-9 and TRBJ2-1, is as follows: DTGVSQNPRHKITKRGQNVTFRCDPISEHNRLYWYRQTLGQGPEFLTYFQNEAQLEKSRLLSDRFSAERPKGSFSTLEIQRTEQGDSAMYLCASSLGRTSANNEQFFGPGTRLTVL.

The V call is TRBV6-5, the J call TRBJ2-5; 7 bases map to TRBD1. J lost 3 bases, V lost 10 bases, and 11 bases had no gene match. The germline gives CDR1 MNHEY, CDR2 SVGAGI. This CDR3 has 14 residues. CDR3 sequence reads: CATQGDREKETQYF. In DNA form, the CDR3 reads TGTGCCACCCAGGGGGACAGAGAGAAAGAGACCCAGTACTTC.

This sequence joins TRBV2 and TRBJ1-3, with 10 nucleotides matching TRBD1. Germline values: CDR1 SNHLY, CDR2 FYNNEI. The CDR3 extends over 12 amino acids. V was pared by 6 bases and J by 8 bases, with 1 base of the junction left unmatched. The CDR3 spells CASSGQGDTIYF. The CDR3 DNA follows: TGTGCCAGCAGCGGACAGGGGGACACCATATATTTT. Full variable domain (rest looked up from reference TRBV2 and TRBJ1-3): EPEVTQTPSHQVTQMGQEVILRCVPISNHLYFYWYRQILGQKVEFLVSFYNNEISEKSEIFDDQFSVERPDGSNFTLKIRSTKLEDSAMYFCASSGQGDTIYFGEGSWLTVV.

The CDR3 loop reads CASSVGTGRTDTQYF. In nucleotides, the CDR3 is TGTGCCAGCAGCGTCGGGACAGGGAGGACAGATACGCAGTATTTT. The rearrangement links TRBV9 to TRBJ2-3; 9 bases align to TRBD1. Germline V lookup: CDR1 SGDLS, CDR2 YYNGEE. Germline trimming cut 2 bases from V and 3 bases from J; bases unmatched to any gene: 4. The CDR3 covers 15 residues. The whole variable domain, remainder taken from reference TRBV9 and TRBJ2-3, is DSGVTQTPKHLITATGQRVTLRCSPRSGDLSVYWYQQSLDQGLQFLIQYYNGEERAKGNILERFSAQQFPDLHSELNLSSLELGDSALYFCASSVGTGRTDTQYFGPGTRLTVL.

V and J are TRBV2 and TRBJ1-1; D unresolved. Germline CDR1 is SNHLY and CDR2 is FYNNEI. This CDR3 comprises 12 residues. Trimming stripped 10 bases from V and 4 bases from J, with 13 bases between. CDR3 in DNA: TGTGCCACCCGTTGGAGGAGCACTGAAGCTTTCTTT. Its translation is CATRWRSTEAFF.

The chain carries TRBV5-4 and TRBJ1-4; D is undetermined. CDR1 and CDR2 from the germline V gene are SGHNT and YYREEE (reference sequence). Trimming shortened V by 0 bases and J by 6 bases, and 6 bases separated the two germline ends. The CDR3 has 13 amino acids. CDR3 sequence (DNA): TGTGCCAGCAGCTTGGGAGGGCATGAAAAACTGTTTTTT. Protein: CASSLGGHEKLFF.

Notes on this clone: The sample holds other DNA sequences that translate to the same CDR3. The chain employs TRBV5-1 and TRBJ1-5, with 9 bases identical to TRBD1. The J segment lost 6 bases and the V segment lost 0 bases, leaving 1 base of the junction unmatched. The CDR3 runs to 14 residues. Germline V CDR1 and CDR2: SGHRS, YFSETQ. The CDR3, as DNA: TGCGCCAGCAGCTTGGGACAGGGGGGTCAGCCCCAGCATTTT. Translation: CASSLGQGGQPQHF.